The clone carrying this T cell receptor beta chain was counted once. The antigen remains unidentified. The data are from a study of graft-versus-host responses after intestinal transplantation. Study summary: The transplants performed in recipients were multivisceral, liver-intestinal, or isolated intestinal. Anti-thymocyte globulin induction, then tacrolimus and steroids for about 3 years, went to all recipients.

This CDR3 is 15 amino acids long. V lost 0 bases and J 3 bases, leaving 12 bases between the germline ends. Germline-derived CDR1 and CDR2 are MGHRA and YSYEKL. Broader study findings: GvH clone levels peaked in circulation, and this peak was associated with early post-transplant HvG declines. Allografts carried high graft-versus-host to host-versus-graft clonal ratios in patients having graft-donor T cell macrochimerism.

Profiled with immunoSEQ multiplex PCR; TCRdb holds only in-frame clones, not every one. The table records 20,000 to 30,000 clones, around four fifths of them present only once. The chain couples TRBV4-1 to TRBJ2-7, with D tentatively TRBD2 (6 bases). This receptor was taken from a human patient who received an intestinal transplant, so some T cells may come from the graft donor. The input for sequencing was PBMCs, taken about 28 days after intestinal transplant. The CDR3 nucleotides read TGCGCCAGCAGCCAAGACGTCGCCGGGGGCTACGAGCAGTACTTC. It encodes CASSQDVAGGYEQYF.